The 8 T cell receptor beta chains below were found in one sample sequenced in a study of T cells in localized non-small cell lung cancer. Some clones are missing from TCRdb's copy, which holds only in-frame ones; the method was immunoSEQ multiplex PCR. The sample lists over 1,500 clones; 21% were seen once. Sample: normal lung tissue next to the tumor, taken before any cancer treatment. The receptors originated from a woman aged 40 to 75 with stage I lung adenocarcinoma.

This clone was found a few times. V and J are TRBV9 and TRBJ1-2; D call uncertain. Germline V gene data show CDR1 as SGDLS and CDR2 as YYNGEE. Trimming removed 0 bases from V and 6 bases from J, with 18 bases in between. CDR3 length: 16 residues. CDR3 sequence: CASSVARAVGLNGYTF. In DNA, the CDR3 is TGTGCCAGCAGCGTAGCTAGGGCAGTAGGTCTTAATGGCTACACCTTC.

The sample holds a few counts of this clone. The CDR3 region is CASSPYGQGIVGYTF. DNA of the CDR3: TGTGCCAGCAGTCCTTACGGACAGGGTATTGTTGGCTACACCTTC. The chain employs TRBV6-8 and TRBJ1-2, with 8 bases fitting TRBD1. J was trimmed by 7 bases and V by 5 bases; bases with no gene match: 12. Per germline, CDR1 MNHGY and CDR2 SAAAGT. This CDR3 has 15 residues.

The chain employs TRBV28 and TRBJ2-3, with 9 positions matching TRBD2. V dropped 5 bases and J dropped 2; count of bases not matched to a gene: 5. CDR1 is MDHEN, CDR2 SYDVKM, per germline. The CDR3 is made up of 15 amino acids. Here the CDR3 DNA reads TGTGCCAGCAGTGTAGCGGGAGCGACCACAGATACGCAGTATTTT. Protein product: CASSVAGATTDTQYF.

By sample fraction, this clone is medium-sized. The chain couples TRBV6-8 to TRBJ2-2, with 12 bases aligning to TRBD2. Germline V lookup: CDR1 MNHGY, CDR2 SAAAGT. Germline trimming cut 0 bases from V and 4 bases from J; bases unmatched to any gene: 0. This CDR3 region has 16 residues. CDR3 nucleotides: TGTGCCAGCAGTTACTCGACTAGCGGGAGCACCGGGGAGCTGTTTTTT. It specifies CASSYSTSGSTGELFF.

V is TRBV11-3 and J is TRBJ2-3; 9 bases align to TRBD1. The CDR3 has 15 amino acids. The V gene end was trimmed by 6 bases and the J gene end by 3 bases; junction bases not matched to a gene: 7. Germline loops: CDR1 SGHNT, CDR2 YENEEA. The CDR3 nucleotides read TGTGCCAGCAGGAAGGGACAGGGAGATACAGATACGCAGTATTTT. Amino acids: CASRKGQGDTDTQYF. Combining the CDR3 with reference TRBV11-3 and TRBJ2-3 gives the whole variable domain EAGVVQSPRYKIIEKKQPVAFWCNPISGHNTLYWYLQNLGQGPELLIRYENEEAVDDSQLPKDRFSAERLKGVDSTLKIQPAELGDSAVYLCASRKGQGDTDTQYFGPGTRLTVL.

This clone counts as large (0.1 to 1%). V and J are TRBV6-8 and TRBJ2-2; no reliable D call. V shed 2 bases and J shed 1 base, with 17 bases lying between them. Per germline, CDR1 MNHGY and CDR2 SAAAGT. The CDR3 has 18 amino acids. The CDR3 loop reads CASSYLRSWHQNTGELFF. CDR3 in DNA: TGTGCCAGCAGTTACCTTCGGTCGTGGCACCAGAACACCGGGGAGCTGTTTTTT.

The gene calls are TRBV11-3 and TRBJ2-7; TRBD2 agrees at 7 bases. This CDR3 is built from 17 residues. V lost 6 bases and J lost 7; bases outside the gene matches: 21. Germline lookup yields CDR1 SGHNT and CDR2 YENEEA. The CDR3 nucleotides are TGTGCCAGCAGGCCGTCCAACCTGCCTGGGCGGGAGAGGGAGCAGTACTTC. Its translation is CASRPSNLPGREREQYF.

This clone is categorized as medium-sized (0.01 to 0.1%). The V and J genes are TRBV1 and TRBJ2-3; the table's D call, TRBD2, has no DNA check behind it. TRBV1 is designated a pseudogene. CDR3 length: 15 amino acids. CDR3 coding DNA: TGCGCCAGCAGCCAAGATGGGGTCGAGGGAGATACGCAGTATTTT. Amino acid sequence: CASSQDGVEGDTQYF.